A single sample is the source of the 7 T cell receptor beta chains below, sequenced in a study of cytomegalovirus exposure and HLA in healthy donors. Amplification used 60 Vbeta primers and 13 Jbeta primers. Using immunoSEQ multiplex PCR, the repertoire was profiled, and TCRdb retains in-frame clones only, with some absent. This listing includes 55,000 or so clones. The sequencing sample was made of PBMCs. The receptors shown here come from a woman in her 30s in good health and CMV-seropositive.

DNA for the CDR3: TGTGCCAGCAGCTTACAGGGGGTCGTTGAGGAGACCCAGTACTTC. This sequence encodes CASSLQGVVEETQYF. The V gene is TRBV7-3, the J gene TRBJ2-5, with TRBD1 matching over 7 bases. Germline CDR1 SGHTA, CDR2 FQGTGA. CDR3 length: 15 amino acids. V shed 2 bases and J 5 bases; nucleotides not matched to a gene: 8.

The chain recombines TRBV25-1 with TRBJ1-6, with 9 nucleotides matching TRBD1. V shed 6 bases and J 10 bases; nucleotides not matched to a gene: 7. The CDR3 totals 14 residues. CDR1 is MGHDK, CDR2 SYGVNS, per germline. CDR3 nucleotide sequence: TGTGCCAGCAGCCTCGGGACAGGGCCATCACCCCTCCACTTT. Its translation is CASSLGTGPSPLHF.

V usage is TRBV7-9 and J usage is TRBJ1-6; perhaps TRBD1 as D (6 bases). Germline V CDR1 and CDR2: SEHNR, FQNEAQ (reference sequence). V lost 5 bases and J lost 8, with 13 bases in between. This CDR3 spans 14 amino acids. The CDR3 reads CASSRTAGDSPLHF. The CDR3 DNA follows: TGTGCCAGCAGCCGGACAGCCGGGGATTCACCCCTCCACTTT.

The V and J genes are TRBV5-1 and TRBJ2-7; the match to TRBD2 covers 7 bases. The CDR3 runs 14 residues. V was clipped by 3 bases and J by 2 bases; unmatched bases: 5. Germline CDR1 and CDR2: SGHRS and YFSETQ. The CDR3 nucleotides read TGCGCCAGCAGCTGGACGGGGGGAACCTACGAGCAGTACTTC. Its protein is CASSWTGGTYEQYF.

The chain uses TRBV10-3 and TRBJ1-6, with D possibly matching TRBD1 (5 bases). Germline V lookup: CDR1 ENHRY, CDR2 SYGVKD. The V end lost 6 bases, the J end lost 8 bases, and 11 bases lay between the germline ends. The CDR3 runs 13 residues. The CDR3 sequence is CAIRGGTDSPLHF. CDR3 DNA: TGTGCCATCAGGGGGGGAACTGATTCACCCCTCCACTTT.

The chain uses TRBV18 and TRBJ1-5; no reliable D call. The V end lost 0 bases, the J end lost 11 bases, and 8 bases lay between the germline ends. The CDR3 is 12 amino acids. The germline V gene encodes CDR1 KGHSH and CDR2 LQKENI. The CDR3 DNA is TGTGCCAGCTCACCACCGGCAGGCTCCCAGCATTTT. It codes for CASSPPAGSQHF.

This chain joins TRBV7-9 and TRBJ2-5, with 7 bases lining up with TRBD2. The length of the CDR3 is 14 residues. Losses at the gene ends were 5 bases for V and 1 base for J; bases not matched to a gene: 4. Germline-derived CDR1 and CDR2 are SEHNR and FQNEAQ (reference sequence). CDR3 DNA: TGTGCCAGCAGCCTTAGCGGGCGCCAAGAGACCCAGTACTTC. Encoded protein: CASSLSGRQETQYF.